This T cell receptor beta chain was documented in a study of low-dose radiotherapy and immunotherapy resistance in tumors. Study in general: At a dose of 200 mg/m2, intravenous cyclophosphamide was given every two weeks, one day before radiation and immunotherapy. Every day for four cycles from cycle 1 day 1, patients took 300 mg of oral aspirin.

This sample's time point: after trial treatment. The treatment denotes: LDRT plus nivolumab, ipilimumab, low-dose cyclophosphamide and aspirin (RACIN trial). CDR3 size: 15 residues. Trimming shortened V by 1 base and J by 10 bases, and 19 bases separated the two germline ends. In germline, CDR1 is LNHDA, CDR2 SQIVND (reference sequence). Covering alpha and beta chains, TRAV- and TRBV-specific primers were used for the first-strand cDNA. TCRs underwent approximately 20 PCR cycles of amplification with a constant-region primer and V-primer adapter. Each CDR3 protein is one row after TCRdb ran MiXCR on the reads. The table shows 75,000 to 95,000 distinct CDR3 sequences, with approximately 22% occurring only once. On this clonotype: Just one base apart from a much larger clone, this may be a read error.

The sequence was obtained from a female donor with ovarian cancer. This material consisted of PBMCs, taken after low-dose radiotherapy plus immunotherapy. The chain combines TRBV19 with TRBJ1-2; no clear D. The CDR3 spells CASSIGARALHVYTF. CDR3 DNA sequence: TGTGCCAGTAGTATAGGGGCCCGGGCCCTTCATGTCTACACCTTC.